The sequence of this TCR beta chain was determined in a study of blood T cell repertoires in COVID-19 (dated by TCRdb to about 2020). Concerning the study at large: The collaborator samples originated in the United States, Italy and Spain and spanned the acute and convalescent phases of COVID-19. The prospective study material was composed of cDNA or gDNA derived from T cells, B-cell-depleted T cells, or PBMCs. Subjects who had been exposed to COVID-19, were actively infected with it, or had recovered from it provided the deeply sampled blood TCRbeta repertoires that made up the dataset. The repertoires were made available in a free public database intended to serve as a resource for research on the immune response to SARS-CoV-2. Samples were obtained from the ongoing ImmuneRACE study (first 160 participants) and from approximately 1,200 subjects provided by 6 global collaborators. The sample metadata nearly always contained a de-identified subject ID, COVID-19 status, age in years and sex. Where available, HLA class I and class II types were taken from metadata supplied by the sample provider and were not determined by assay-based typing.

What the study reported, not specific to this receptor: Clinical and demographic metadata were provided uncurated, with the amount varying by source and participant.

TCRbeta CDR3 regions were amplified from genomic DNA by means of the immunoSEQ Assay, a bias-controlled multiplex PCR. As for the original processing: The number of nucleated cells in each sample was estimated by amplification of reference gene primers within the assay. To quantify the absolute abundance of each unique TCRbeta CDR3 rearrangement, sequence reads were collapsed and filtered. For each sample, productive Simpson clonality was calculated by taking the square root of Simpson's diversity index across productive rearrangements. TCRdb limited this immuneACCESS table to in-frame rearrangements with V and J called. A share of clones is missing; checked studies link under half to unresolved V genes, and the rest is unexplained. V, J and clone size are taken as reported in that table, and D and trimming were inferred from the DNA itself. A total of 330,000 or so clones appear in this sample, more than 85% of them only once. Approximately 18% of the sample is held by the ten biggest clonotypes.

This clone showed up just once. Its cognate antigen has yet to be identified. It has no much larger one-base neighbor in the sample; base qualities were not kept. Participants in the prospective study were enrolled through a virtual design, were aged 18 to 89 years, and lived in approximately 25 United States geographic areas. To assign participants to cohorts, the prospective study relied on clinical history that participants themselves reported in a screening survey and a study questionnaire. Recovered participants in ImmuneRACE Cohort 3 were defined by two consecutive negative NP/OP PCR tests, clearance by a healthcare professional, or resolution of symptoms. In the prospective study, mobile phlebotomists collected whole blood, serum and a nasopharyngeal or oropharyngeal swab from each participant. Prospective study participants could optionally give additional blood draws and questionnaires over a roughly two-month period. Prospective study blood samples were shipped either frozen or at room temperature before DNA extraction.

The sequence was collected from a woman in her 30s who had recovered from COVID-19. The sequenced material came from PBMCs or T cells enriched from blood (not recorded which).

The sequenced DNA: TGTGCCAGCAGCTTTCAGGGCCAAGAGACCCAGTACTTC. Its translation reads: CASSFQGQETQYF. The chain links TRBV9 with TRBJ2-5; a tentative D call is TRBD1 (5 bases match). V is cut by 4 bases and J by 1 base, and the space between the germline ends is 8 bases. From cysteine to phenylalanine, the CDR3 is 13 amino acids long. Only the CDR3 part of the read is kept: 39 bases, read in frame from the first base. CDR1 and CDR2, looked up from the germline V gene, are SGDLS and YYNGEE.